This T cell receptor (beta chain) came from a study of Ad26.COV2.S vaccination and SARS-CoV-2 variants. This clone was seen more than once but under ten times. Method: immunoSEQ multiplex PCR; TCRdb's copy keeps in-frame clones and lacks some. The sample shows about 680,000 clones, 80% to 90% of them seen only once. Regarding treatment: around 19 received Ad26.COV2.S at low or high dose, single or two shots; roughly five received placebo; per-sample allocation not given. Repertoires come from day 63 after the first vaccine or placebo injection. The sequencing here drew on peripheral blood, taken in a trial of Ad26.COV2.S vaccine versus placebo. The TCR originated in a person between 18 and 65 years old who received the Ad26.COV2.S COVID-19 vaccine or a placebo.

The CDR3 sequence is CASSYDETGRSGNTIYF. Written as DNA, the CDR3 is TGTGCCAGCAGTTACGACGAAACAGGGAGAAGTGGAAACACCATATATTTT. The genes are TRBV6-2 or TRBV6-3 and TRBJ1-3; D possibly corresponds to TRBD1 (6 bases). V was cut by 2 bases and J by 3 bases, with 17 bases left in between. The CDR3 has 17 amino acids. The germline V gene encodes CDR1 MNHEY and CDR2 SVGEGT.